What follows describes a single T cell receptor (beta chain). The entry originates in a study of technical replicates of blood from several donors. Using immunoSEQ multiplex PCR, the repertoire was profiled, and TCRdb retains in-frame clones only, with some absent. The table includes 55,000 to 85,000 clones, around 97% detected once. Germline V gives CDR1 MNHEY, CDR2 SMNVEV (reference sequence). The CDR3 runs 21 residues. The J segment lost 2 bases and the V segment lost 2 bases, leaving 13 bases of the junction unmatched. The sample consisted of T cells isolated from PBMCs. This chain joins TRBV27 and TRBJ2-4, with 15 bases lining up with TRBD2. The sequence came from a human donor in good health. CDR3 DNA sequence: TGTGCCAGCAGTTTACGAGGGACTAGCGGGGGGCAGAGAACTCCCAAAAACATTCAGTACTTC. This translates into CASSLRGTSGGQRTPKNIQYF.